Given below is one T cell receptor (beta chain) in context. Its cognate antigen is unknown. Caucasian adults living in Nashville, Tennessee, provided all samples. Trimming left V 0 bases short and J 1 base short, with 13 bases between. This CDR3 has 16 amino acids. CDR1 is LNHNV and CDR2 is YYDKDF in the germline V gene (reference sequence). Only in-frame clones appear in the TCRdb table, and some are missing; sequencing was by immunoSEQ multiplex PCR. The data show about 1.1 million clones, 78% seen once. This entry belongs to a study of shared clonotypes between healthy human individuals. The study's findings and limits: Sharing of clonotypes among donors was expected to vary with sequencing depth. Genetic and exposure-history diversity was limited by the few donors.

Material: memory CD4+ T cells from PBMCs. Subset in this sample: CD45RA-negative fraction. This chain connects TRBV15 to TRBJ2-7; weak D call: TRBD2 (7 bases). This receptor was identified in a young man in good health. Some clones in this sample may be carry-over from other donors' samples. The CDR3 DNA reads as TGTGCCACCAGCAGAGATCGGGGGGCGCGGTCCTACGAGCAGTACTTC. Amino acids: CATSRDRGARSYEQYF.